The 20 T cell receptor beta chains below all came from one sample that was sequenced in a study of blood T cell repertoires in COVID-19 (dated by TCRdb to 2018 to 2020). Library method: the immunoSEQ multiplex PCR assay. The table was pulled from immuneACCESS by TCRdb, which kept in-frame rearrangements only. Such tables lose some clones; where checked, under half of the loss comes from unresolved V genes, and the rest has no known cause. Within this sample are a few hundred thousand clones, with around four fifths of them counted one time only. The ten largest make up 5% to 5.5% of the sample. Sequencing was carried out using PBMCs or T cells enriched from blood (not recorded which). The origin of the receptors is a woman between 45 and 65 years old who had recovered from COVID-19.

This rearrangement joins TRBV7-2 to TRBJ1-2, with D maybe TRBD1 (5 bases). V gave up 4 bases and J gave up 4 bases, with 10 bases separating them. The CDR3 totals 13 residues. Germline V gives CDR1 SGHTA, CDR2 FQGNSA. The chain's CDR3 is CASSYDSLYGYTF. CDR3 bases: TGTGCCAGCAGCTACGACAGCCTCTATGGCTACACCTTC.

The gene calls are TRBV4-1 and TRBJ2-5, with 7 bases that match TRBD1. Germline trimming cut 3 bases from V and 2 bases from J; bases unmatched to any gene: 12. There are 17 residues in the CDR3. CDR1 is MGHRA, CDR2 YSYEKL, per germline. CDR3 region: CASSQDYPPTGQETQYF. CDR3 nucleotides: TGCGCCAGCAGCCAGGATTACCCACCGACAGGGCAAGAGACCCAGTACTTC.

The chain recombines TRBV18 with TRBJ2-2; 15 bases are a match to TRBD2. This CDR3 is 18 amino acids long. Trimming removed 3 bases from V and 4 bases from J; junction bases left unmatched: 6. The germline CDR1 and CDR2 sequences are KGHSH and LQKENI. Here the CDR3 DNA reads TGTGCCAGCTCACCGGTGGGACTAGCGGGAGGAATCACCGGGGAGCTGTTTTTT. Translated, it gives CASSPVGLAGGITGELFF. The variable domain in full, with the rest retrieved from reference TRBV18 and TRBJ2-2, is NAGVMQNPRHLVRRRGQEARLRCSPMKGHSHVYWYRQLPEEGLKFMVYLQKENIIDESGMPKERFSAEFPKEGPSILRIQQVVRGDSAAYFCASSPVGLAGGITGELFFGEGSRLTVL.

CDR3 amino acids: CASSQGASDLMRDNEQFF. For the CDR3, the DNA is TGTGCCAGCAGCCAAGGAGCGAGTGACTTAATGCGGGACAATGAGCAGTTCTTC. This chain links TRBV4-2 with TRBJ2-1; D perhaps matches TRBD2 (5 bases). CDR3 size: 18 residues. Germline loops: CDR1 LGHNA, CDR2 YNFKEQ. V was shortened by 1 base and J by 5 bases, with 21 bases between the two germline ends.

CDR3 region: CATRNGQYEQYF. The CDR3 region has the DNA TGTGCCACCCGAAACGGACAGTACGAGCAGTACTTC. The chain carries TRBV5-8 and TRBJ2-7; D possibly corresponds to TRBD1 (6 bases). Trimming pared 9 bases from V and 4 bases from J, leaving 14 bases between. The CDR3 has 12 amino acids. Germline V gene lookup returns CDR1 SGHTS and CDR2 YDEGEE.

This chain connects TRBV19 to TRBJ2-7, with 8 bases identical to TRBD2. The CDR3 totals 12 residues. The junction had 8 bases not matched to a gene; V was cut back by 7 bases and J by 9 bases. The germline V gene has CDR1 LNHDA and CDR2 SQIVND (reference sequence). The CDR3 bases are TGTGCCAGTAAGGGACTAGAAGTTCGGCAGTACTTC. Translation: CASKGLEVRQYF.

The sample holds one count of this clone. The chain employs TRBV29-1 and TRBJ1-1; 9 bases are a match to TRBD1. The CDR3 is made up of 12 amino acids. CDR1 SQVTM and CDR2 ANQGSEA come from the germline V gene. Losses at the gene ends were 4 bases for V and 8 bases for J; bases not matched to a gene: 5. CDR3 sequence: CSVGRQGVEAFF. DNA of the CDR3: TGCAGCGTTGGAAGACAGGGGGTAGAAGCTTTCTTT.

This clone was seen more than once but under ten times. The rearrangement uses TRBV7-9 and TRBJ2-7; D possibly corresponds to TRBD2 (5 bases). CDR3 length: 12 residues. V lost 8 bases to trimming and J lost 6 bases, with 14 bases between them. The germline V gene has CDR1 SEHNR and CDR2 FQNEAQ (reference sequence). This CDR3 reads CASGWRVGEQYF. As DNA, the CDR3 is TGTGCCAGCGGATGGCGGGTTGGCGAGCAGTACTTC.

Notes on this clone: The sample carries other DNA sequences with the same CDR3. CDR3 in DNA: TGTGCCAGTAGCCCGACAGTGAACACTGAAGCTTTCTTT. Protein: CASSPTVNTEAFF. The rearrangement uses TRBV19 and TRBJ1-1, with D perhaps matching TRBD1 (5 bases). The germline V and J ends were trimmed by 6 bases and 0 bases, with 8 bases remaining between them. Germline V gene data show CDR1 as LNHDA and CDR2 as SQIVND (reference sequence). This CDR3 contains 13 residues.

The chain uses TRBV28 and TRBJ1-3; 8 nucleotides match TRBD1. There are 15 residues in the CDR3. The ends lost 5 bases at V and 4 bases at J; junction bases unmatched: 7. Germline lookup yields CDR1 MDHEN and CDR2 SYDVKM. The CDR3 DNA is TGTGCCAGCAGTCTCGGACAGGGAGCGGGAAACACCATATATTTT. Protein sequence: CASSLGQGAGNTIYF.

The gene calls are TRBV28 and TRBJ1-2; 7 nucleotides match TRBD1. This CDR3 region has 17 residues. The V gene end was trimmed by 3 bases and the J gene end by 0 bases; junction bases not matched to a gene: 10. Germline V gene lookup returns CDR1 MDHEN and CDR2 SYDVKM. CDR3: CASSFGQGDLANYGYTF. CDR3 DNA sequence: TGTGCCAGCAGTTTTGGGCAGGGGGATTTAGCTAACTATGGCTACACCTTC.

The chain couples TRBV11-2 to TRBJ1-2, with D possibly TRBD1 on 5 matching bases. In germline, CDR1 is SGHAT, CDR2 FQNNGV. The CDR3 is 16 residues long. V was shortened by 3 bases and J by 6 bases, with 20 bases between the two germline ends. The CDR3 is CASSLDPGLLLDGYTF. The CDR3 DNA follows: TGTGCCAGCAGCTTGGATCCGGGACTCCTGTTAGATGGCTACACCTTC.

The rearrangement uses TRBV6-4 and TRBJ2-2, with 7 positions matching TRBD1. The CDR3 consists of 16 residues. CDR1 is MRHNA, CDR2 SNTAGT, per germline. The ends lost 6 bases at V and 3 bases at J; junction bases unmatched: 10. The CDR3 sequence is CASSGWGQSHTGELFF. The CDR3 DNA is TGTGCCAGCAGCGGATGGGGACAGAGCCACACCGGGGAGCTGTTTTTT.

This chain joins TRBV7-8 and TRBJ2-1; D not resolved. The CDR3 has 15 amino acids. Germline CDR1 reads SGHVS; CDR2 reads FQNEAQ. Between the trimmed V and J ends, which lost 8 bases and 0 bases, there was a span of 14 bases. The CDR3 is CASARDRSSYNEQFF. The CDR3 bases are TGTGCCAGCGCTCGAGACCGGAGCTCCTACAATGAGCAGTTCTTC.

In this sample, this clone turned up many times. The sample has other DNA sequences that encode this CDR3 too. The chain employs TRBV18 and TRBJ1-1; D may be TRBD1 (6 bases). Trimming cost V 6 bases and J 7 bases, with 9 bases left between them. Germline V CDR1 and CDR2: KGHSH, LQKENI. CDR3 length equals 11 residues. The CDR3 sequence: CASSRQDEAFF. The CDR3 bases are TGTGCCAGCTCTCGACAGGATGAAGCTTTCTTT.

CDR3 amino acids: CASSTTVGANYGYTF. The DNA for the CDR3 is TGTGCCAGTAGTACTACAGTAGGTGCGAACTATGGCTACACCTTC. The chain carries TRBV19 and TRBJ1-2; D remains unclear. V lost 4 bases and J 2 bases, leaving 14 bases between the germline ends. The CDR3 contains 15 residues. Germline V CDR1 and CDR2: LNHDA, SQIVND (reference sequence).

This clone came up once. The chain employs TRBV14 and TRBJ1-1; the match to TRBD1 covers 7 bases. This CDR3 has 16 amino acids. Germline lookup yields CDR1 SGHDN and CDR2 FVKESK. The V segment lost 0 bases and the J segment 1 base; nucleotides outside the gene matches: 5. The chain's CDR3 is CASSQDPGQANTEAFF. CDR3 nucleotides: TGTGCCAGCAGCCAAGATCCTGGACAGGCGAACACTGAAGCTTTCTTT.

This rearrangement joins TRBV27 to TRBJ1-1, with TRBD1 as a possible D gene (6 bases). The CDR3 covers 14 residues. CDR1 is MNHEY, CDR2 SMNVEV, per germline (reference sequence). The V end lost 2 bases, the J end lost 1 base, and 8 bases lay between the germline ends. The CDR3 here is CASSLQGKNTEAFF. The DNA of the CDR3 is TGTGCCAGCAGTTTACAGGGGAAGAACACTGAAGCTTTCTTT.

The genes are TRBV19 and TRBJ1-5; D perhaps matches TRBD1 (5 bases). Germline CDR1 and CDR2: LNHDA and SQIVND (reference sequence). The CDR3 contains 14 residues. The germline V and J ends were trimmed by 6 bases and 4 bases, with 13 bases remaining between them. CDR3 nucleotide sequence: TGTGCCAGTAGGTTTGGGGCAGTAAATCAGCCCCAGCATTTT. This gives the protein CASRFGAVNQPQHF.

This clone was picked up one time. The chain employs TRBV19 and TRBJ1-5; a weak D match, TRBD1 (5 bases). Germline CDR1 reads LNHDA; CDR2 reads SQIVND (reference sequence). This CDR3 comprises 16 residues. V was shortened by 6 bases and J by 0 bases, with 15 bases between the two germline ends. CDR3 nucleotide sequence: TGTGCCAGTAGGTTAGGACAAGCTTATAGCAATCAGCCCCAGCATTTT. Amino acid sequence: CASRLGQAYSNQPQHF.